Many counts were recorded for the clone carrying this TCR beta chain. What it binds is not known. A multiplex PCR was run with 60 Vbeta primers and 13 Jbeta primers. Only in-frame clones appear in the TCRdb table, and some are missing; sequencing was by immunoSEQ multiplex PCR. The data hold tens of thousands of clones, with 7.6% observed a single time. The junction had 9 bases not matched to a gene; V was cut back by 6 bases and J by 10 bases. Germline-derived CDR1 and CDR2 are MNHNS and SASEGT. The CDR3 totals 14 residues. These data come from a study of cytomegalovirus exposure and HLA in healthy donors. Study results and limitations: Donors were assumed by presence/absence analyses to have roughly uniform sequencing depth. Owing to their indistinguishability, certain V segments, notably TRBV6-2 and TRBV6-3, were excluded.

The TCR sequence derives from a man over 45 in good health and CMV-seronegative. Sequenced input: PBMCs. The chain joins TRBV6-1 to TRBJ2-7; TRBD2 agrees at 13 bases. The CDR3 is CASRSGTSGAEQYF. The CDR3 DNA sequence: TGTGCCAGCAGATCCGGGACTAGCGGGGCAGAACAGTACTTC.